This T cell receptor (beta chain) was obtained from a study of blood T cell repertoires in COVID-19. Study-wide context: Italy, Spain and the United States were the sources of the convalescent and acute COVID-19 samples.

TCRdb's table, derived via immunoSEQ multiplex PCR, lists solely in-frame clones and lacks some. The data hold about 120,000 clones, with 90% observed a single time. The CDR3 runs 17 residues. Germline assignment: CDR1 LGHNA and CDR2 YSLEER. The junction had 16 bases not matched to a gene; V was cut back by 1 base and J by 14 bases. This chain uses TRBV4-3 with TRBJ1-6, with 8 positions matching TRBD1. Material for sequencing was peripheral blood. The clonotype originates from a human donor with active COVID-19. The donor label of this sample is uncertain. CDR3 sequence: CASSQGPGTGGRVALHF. DNA for the CDR3: TGCGCCAGCAGCCAAGGTCCGGGGACAGGCGGCCGGGTGGCCCTCCACTTT.